This T cell receptor (beta chain) stems from a study of shared clonotypes between healthy human individuals. In the study overall: Donors, aged 18 to 49, were a couple of women and three men.

The CDR3 has 15 amino acids. Per the germline V gene, CDR1 is SGHTS and CDR2 is YDEGEE. Trimming took 4 bases from V and 8 from J; bases not matched to a gene: 10. Method: immunoSEQ multiplex PCR; TCRdb's copy keeps in-frame clones and lacks some. This sample has under 1,900,000 clones, with less than 99% found just once. This TCR was sampled from a man aged 25 to 45 in good health. The sequencing input was naive CD4+ T cells sorted from blood. Described subset: CD45RA+ positively selected. The chain joins TRBV5-8 to TRBJ1-4; 8 nucleotides line up with TRBD1. This chain's CDR3 is CASSPGVDREEKLFF. For the CDR3, the DNA is TGTGCCAGCAGCCCGGGGGTGGACAGGGAAGAAAAACTGTTTTTT. The full variable domain, its missing parts supplied by reference TRBV5-8 and TRBJ1-4, is EAGVTQSPTHLIKTRGQQATLRCSPISGHTSVYWYQQALGLGLQFLLWYDEGEERNRGNFPPRFSGRQFPNYSSELNVNALELEDSALYLCASSPGVDREEKLFFGSGTQLSVL.